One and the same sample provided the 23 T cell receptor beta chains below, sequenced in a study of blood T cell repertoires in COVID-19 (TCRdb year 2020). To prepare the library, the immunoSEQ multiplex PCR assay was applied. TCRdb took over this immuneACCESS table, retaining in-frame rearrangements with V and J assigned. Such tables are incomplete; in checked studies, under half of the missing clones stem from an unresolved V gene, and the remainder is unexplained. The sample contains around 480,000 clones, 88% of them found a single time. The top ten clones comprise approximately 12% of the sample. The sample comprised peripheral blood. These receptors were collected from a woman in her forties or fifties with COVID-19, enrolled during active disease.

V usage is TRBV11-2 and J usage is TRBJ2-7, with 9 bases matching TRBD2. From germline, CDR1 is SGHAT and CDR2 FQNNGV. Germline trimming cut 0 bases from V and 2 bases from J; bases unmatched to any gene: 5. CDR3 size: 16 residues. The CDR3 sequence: CASSLDLAGGTYEQYF. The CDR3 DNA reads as TGTGCCAGCAGCTTAGATCTTGCGGGGGGGACCTACGAGCAGTACTTC.

The CDR3 protein is CASSVGFVGGTEAFF. CDR3 nucleotide sequence: TGTGCCAGCAGCGTAGGATTCGTGGGGGGGACTGAAGCTTTCTTT. This sequence joins TRBV9 and TRBJ1-1; maybe TRBD1 (5 bases). The CDR3 is 15 amino acids. Trimming cost V 0 bases and J 5 bases, with 14 bases left between them. Germline CDR1 and CDR2: SGDLS and YYNGEE. The complete variable domain, with remaining parts taken from reference TRBV9 and TRBJ1-1, reads DSGVTQTPKHLITATGQRVTLRCSPRSGDLSVYWYQQSLDQGLQFLIQYYNGEERAKGNILERFSAQQFPDLHSELNLSSLELGDSALYFCASSVGFVGGTEAFFGQGTRLTVV.

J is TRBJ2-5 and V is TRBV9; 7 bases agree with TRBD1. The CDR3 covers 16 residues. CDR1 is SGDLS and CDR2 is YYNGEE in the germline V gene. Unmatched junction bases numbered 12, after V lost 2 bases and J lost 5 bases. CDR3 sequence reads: CASSVGTYRGVETQYF. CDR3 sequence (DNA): TGTGCCAGCAGCGTGGGGACGTACAGGGGAGTGGAGACCCAGTACTTC.

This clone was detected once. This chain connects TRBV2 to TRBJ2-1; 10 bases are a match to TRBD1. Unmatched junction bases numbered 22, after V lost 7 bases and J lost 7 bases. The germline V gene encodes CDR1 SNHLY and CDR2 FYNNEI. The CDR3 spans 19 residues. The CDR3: CASTARRQGAITILNEQFF. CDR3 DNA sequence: TGTGCCAGCACCGCAAGGCGACAGGGGGCCATTACTATTCTGAATGAGCAGTTCTTC.

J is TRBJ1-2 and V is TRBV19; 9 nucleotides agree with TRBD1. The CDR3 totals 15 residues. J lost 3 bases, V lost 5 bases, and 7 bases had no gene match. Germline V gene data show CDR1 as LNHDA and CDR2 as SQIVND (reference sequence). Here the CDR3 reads CASSAGTGRHYGYTF. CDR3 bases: TGTGCCAGTAGTGCTGGGACAGGGCGCCACTATGGCTACACCTTC. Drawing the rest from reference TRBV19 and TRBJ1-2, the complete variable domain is DGGITQSPKYLFRKEGQNVTLSCEQNLNHDAMYWYRQDPGQGLRLIYYSQIVNDFQKGDIAEGYSVSREKKESFPLTVTSAQKNPTAFYLCASSAGTGRHYGYTFGSGTRLTVV.

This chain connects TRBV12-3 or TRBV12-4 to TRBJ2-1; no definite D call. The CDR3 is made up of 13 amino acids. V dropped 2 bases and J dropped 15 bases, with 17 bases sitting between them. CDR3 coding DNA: TGTGCCAGCAGTTTAACTGGGTCGGCGACTTCGTTCTTC. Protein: CASSLTGSATSFF.

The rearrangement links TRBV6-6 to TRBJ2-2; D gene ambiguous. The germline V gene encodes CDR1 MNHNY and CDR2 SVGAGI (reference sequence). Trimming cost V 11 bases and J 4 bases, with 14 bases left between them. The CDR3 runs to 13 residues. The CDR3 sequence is CAGGKVPTGELFF. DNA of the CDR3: TGTGCCGGCGGAAAGGTTCCCACCGGGGAGCTGTTTTTT.

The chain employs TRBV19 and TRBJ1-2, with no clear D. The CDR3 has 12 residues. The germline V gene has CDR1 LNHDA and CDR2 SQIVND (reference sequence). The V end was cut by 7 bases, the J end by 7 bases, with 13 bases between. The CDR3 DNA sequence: TGTGCCAGTAAGCCGGGAATAGGTGGCTACACCTTC. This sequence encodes CASKPGIGGYTF.

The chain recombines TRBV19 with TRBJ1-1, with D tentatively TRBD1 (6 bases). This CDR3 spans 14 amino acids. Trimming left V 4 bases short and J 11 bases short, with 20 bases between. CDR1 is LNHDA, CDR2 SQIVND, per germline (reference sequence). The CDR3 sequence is CASSKGPTGGEAFF. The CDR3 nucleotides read TGTGCCAGTAGTAAAGGGCCGACGGGGGGCGAGGCTTTCTTT.

CDR3 sequence reads: CAWSSDRVNEKLFF. CDR3 coding DNA: TGTGCCTGGAGTTCTGACAGGGTCAATGAAAAACTGTTTTTT. The gene calls are TRBV30 and TRBJ1-4, with 7 bases lining up with TRBD1. Germline V lookup: CDR1 GTSNPN, CDR2 SVGIG (reference sequence). The CDR3 spans 14 residues. V lost 2 bases, J lost 5 bases, and 5 bases stayed unmatched. The full variable domain, rest sourced from reference TRBV30 and TRBJ1-4, is SQTIHQWPATLVQPVGSPLSLECTVEGTSNPNLYWYRQAAGRGLQLLFYSVGIGQISSEVPQNLSASRPQDRQFILSSKKLLLSDSGFYLCAWSSDRVNEKLFFGSGTQLSVL.

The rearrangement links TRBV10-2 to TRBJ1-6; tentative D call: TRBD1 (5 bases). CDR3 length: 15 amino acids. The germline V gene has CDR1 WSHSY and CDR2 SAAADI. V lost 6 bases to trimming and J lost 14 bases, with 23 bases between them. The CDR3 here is CASSPGGVRGVALHF. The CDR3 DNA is TGCGCCAGCAGCCCAGGAGGGGTGCGGGGTGTGGCCCTCCACTTT.

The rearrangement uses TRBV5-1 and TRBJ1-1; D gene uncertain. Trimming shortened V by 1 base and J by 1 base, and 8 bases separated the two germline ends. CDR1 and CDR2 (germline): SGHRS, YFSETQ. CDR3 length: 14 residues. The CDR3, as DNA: TGCGCCAGCAGCTTGACTGAGGGGAACACTGAAGCTTTCTTT. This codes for CASSLTEGNTEAFF. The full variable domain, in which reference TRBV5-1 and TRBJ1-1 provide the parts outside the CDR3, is KAGVTQTPRYLIKTRGQQVTLSCSPISGHRSVSWYQQTPGQGLQFLFEYFSETQRNKGNFPGRFSGRQFSNSRSEMNVSTLELGDSALYLCASSLTEGNTEAFFGQGTRLTVV.

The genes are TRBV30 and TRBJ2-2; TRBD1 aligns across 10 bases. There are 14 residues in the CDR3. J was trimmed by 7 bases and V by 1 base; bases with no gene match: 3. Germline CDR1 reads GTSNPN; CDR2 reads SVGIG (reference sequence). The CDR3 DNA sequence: TGTGCCTGGAGTGGGGACAGGGGTTACGGGGAGCTGTTTTTT. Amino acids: CAWSGDRGYGELFF.

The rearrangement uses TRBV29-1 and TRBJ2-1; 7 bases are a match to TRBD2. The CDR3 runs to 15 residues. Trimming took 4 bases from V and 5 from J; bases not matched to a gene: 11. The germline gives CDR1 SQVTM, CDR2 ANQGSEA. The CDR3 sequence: CSVAGGAGTNNEQFF. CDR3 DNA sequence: TGCAGCGTTGCGGGAGGAGCGGGGACGAACAATGAGCAGTTCTTC.

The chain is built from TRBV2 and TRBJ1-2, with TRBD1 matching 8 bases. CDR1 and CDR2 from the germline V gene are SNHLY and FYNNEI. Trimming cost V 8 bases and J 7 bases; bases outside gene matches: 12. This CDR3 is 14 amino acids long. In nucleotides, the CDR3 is TGTGCCAGCTCCCCCACGCAGGGGGCCTCTGGCTACACCTTC. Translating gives CASSPTQGASGYTF.

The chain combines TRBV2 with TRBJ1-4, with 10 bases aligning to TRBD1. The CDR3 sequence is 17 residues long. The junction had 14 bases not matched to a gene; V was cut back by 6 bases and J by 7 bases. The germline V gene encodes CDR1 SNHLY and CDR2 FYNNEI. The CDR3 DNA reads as TGTGCCAGCAGGAAACGACAGGGGGCGAAAAGGATTGAAAAACTGTTTTTT. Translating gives CASRKRQGAKRIEKLFF. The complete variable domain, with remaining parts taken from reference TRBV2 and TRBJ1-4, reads EPEVTQTPSHQVTQMGQEVILRCVPISNHLYFYWYRQILGQKVEFLVSFYNNEISEKSEIFDDQFSVERPDGSNFTLKIRSTKLEDSAMYFCASRKRQGAKRIEKLFFGSGTQLSVL.

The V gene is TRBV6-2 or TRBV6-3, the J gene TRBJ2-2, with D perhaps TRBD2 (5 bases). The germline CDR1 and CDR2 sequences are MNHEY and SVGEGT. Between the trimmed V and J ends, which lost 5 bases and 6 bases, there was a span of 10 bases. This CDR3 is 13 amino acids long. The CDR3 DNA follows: TGTGCCAGCAGTCGCCGGAGGCCCGGGGAGCTGTTTTTT. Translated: CASSRRRPGELFF.

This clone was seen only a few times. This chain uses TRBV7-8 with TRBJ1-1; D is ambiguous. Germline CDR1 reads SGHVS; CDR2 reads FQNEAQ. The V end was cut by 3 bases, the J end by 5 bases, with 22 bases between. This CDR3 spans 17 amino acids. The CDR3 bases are TGTGCCAGCAGCTTTGTGAATATGTTAGATTACCCGACTGAAGCTTTCTTT. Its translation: CASSFVNMLDYPTEAFF.

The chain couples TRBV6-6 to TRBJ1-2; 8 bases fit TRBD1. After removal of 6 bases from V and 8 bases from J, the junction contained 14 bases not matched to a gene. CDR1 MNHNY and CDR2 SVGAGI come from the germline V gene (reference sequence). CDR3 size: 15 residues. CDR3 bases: TGTGCCAGCAGCCAAAGACAGGGGCAAGGAGTAGGCTACACCTTC. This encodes CASSQRQGQGVGYTF.

The CDR3 DNA reads TGTGCCACCAGTGATTTCCCCACTAGCGGGGGGTTCAGTGAGCAGTTCTTC. As protein: CATSDFPTSGGFSEQFF. The V call is TRBV24-1, the J call TRBJ2-1; 12 bases match TRBD2. CDR3 length equals 17 residues. Germline V gene lookup returns CDR1 KGHDR and CDR2 SFDVKD. J lost 9 bases, V lost 1 base, and 9 bases had no gene match.

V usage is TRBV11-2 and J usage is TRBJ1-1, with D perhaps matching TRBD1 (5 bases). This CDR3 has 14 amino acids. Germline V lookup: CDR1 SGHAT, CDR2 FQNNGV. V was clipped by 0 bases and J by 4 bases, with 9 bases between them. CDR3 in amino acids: CASSLDWGGTEAFF. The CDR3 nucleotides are TGTGCCAGCAGCTTAGATTGGGGGGGCACTGAAGCTTTCTTT.

CDR3 loop: CASGLGTKTGDNSYEQYF. CDR3 nucleotides: TGTGCTAGTGGTTTGGGGACCAAAACAGGGGACAACTCCTACGAGCAGTACTTC. This rearrangement joins TRBV12-5 to TRBJ2-7, with 7 bases fitting TRBD1. The CDR3 is 18 amino acids. Germline V CDR1 and CDR2: LGHNT, FRNRAP. V shed 1 base and J 0 bases; nucleotides not matched to a gene: 12.

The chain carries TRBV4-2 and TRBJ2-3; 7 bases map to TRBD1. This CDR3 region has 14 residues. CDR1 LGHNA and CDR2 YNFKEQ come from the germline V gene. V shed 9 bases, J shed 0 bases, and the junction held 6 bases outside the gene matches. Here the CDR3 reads CASSTGASTDTQYF. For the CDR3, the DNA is TGTGCCAGTTCTACAGGGGCTAGCACAGATACGCAGTATTTT.